This note documents a single T cell receptor beta chain sequence. Its target is unknown. Germline V CDR1 and CDR2: MNHNS, SASEGT. V gave up 0 bases and J gave up 7 bases; unmatched junction bases: 2. This CDR3 is 13 amino acids long. This specimen belongs to a study of regulatory T cells in long-lasting Graves disease. Study-level information: Graves' patients diagnosed newly had used antithyroid drugs under 3 months.

Relying on iRepertoire HTBI primers and Arm-PCR of CDR3 regions, the team built TCR beta libraries. TCRdb reprocessed the multiplex PCR reads with MiXCR, giving one entry per CDR3 protein. The data hold 550,000 to 650,000 distinct CDR3 sequences, with 15% to 20% observed a single time. Sample time point: newly diagnosed GD, antithyroid drugs for less than 3 months. The TCR library used RNA extracted from PBMCs. Study-level points and caveats: Among the persistent patients, 2,500 to 3,500 public clonotypes were shared, more than the 850 to 1,000 shared among new patients.

Another study also made use of these data, one on T cells in Graves' hyperthyroidism and ophthalmopathy.

V usage is TRBV6-1 and J usage is TRBJ1-2; 7 bases fit TRBD1. The starting material was peripheral blood mononuclear cells (PBMCs), obtained at new diagnosis, from a patient treated with antithyroid drugs. The source is a young man with Graves disease. The CDR3 DNA reads TGTGCCAGCAGTGAAGCTAGGGGGCTTGGCTACACCTTC. Its protein is CASSEARGLGYTF.